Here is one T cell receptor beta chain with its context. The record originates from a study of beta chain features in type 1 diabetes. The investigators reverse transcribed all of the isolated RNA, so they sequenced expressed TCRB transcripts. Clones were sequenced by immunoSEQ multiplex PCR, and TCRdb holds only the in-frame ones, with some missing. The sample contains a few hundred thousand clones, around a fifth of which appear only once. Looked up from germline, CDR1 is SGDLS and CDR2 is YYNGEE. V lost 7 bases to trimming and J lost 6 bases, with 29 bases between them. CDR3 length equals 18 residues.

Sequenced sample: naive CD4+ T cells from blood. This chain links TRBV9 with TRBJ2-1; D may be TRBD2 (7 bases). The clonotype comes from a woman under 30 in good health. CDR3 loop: CASGGGANPNASPNEQFF. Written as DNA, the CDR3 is TGTGCCAGCGGTGGGGGGGCGAACCCAAACGCGTCCCCCAATGAGCAGTTCTTC.